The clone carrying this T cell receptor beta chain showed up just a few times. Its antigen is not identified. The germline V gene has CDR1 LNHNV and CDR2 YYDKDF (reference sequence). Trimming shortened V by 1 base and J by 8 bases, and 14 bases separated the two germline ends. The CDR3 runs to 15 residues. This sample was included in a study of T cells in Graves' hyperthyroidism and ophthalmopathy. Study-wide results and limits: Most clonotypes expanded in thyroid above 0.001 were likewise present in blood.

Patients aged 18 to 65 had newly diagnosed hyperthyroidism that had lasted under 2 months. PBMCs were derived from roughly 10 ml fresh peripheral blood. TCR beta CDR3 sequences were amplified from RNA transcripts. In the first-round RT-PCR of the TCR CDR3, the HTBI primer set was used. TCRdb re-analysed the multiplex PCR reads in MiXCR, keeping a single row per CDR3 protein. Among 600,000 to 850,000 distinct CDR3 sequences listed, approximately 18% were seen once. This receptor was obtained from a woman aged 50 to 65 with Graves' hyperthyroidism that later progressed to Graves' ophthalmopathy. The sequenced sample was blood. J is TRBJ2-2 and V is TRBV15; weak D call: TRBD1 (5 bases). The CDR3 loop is CATSRVSRVWGELFF. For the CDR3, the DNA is TGTGCCACCAGCAGAGTGAGCAGGGTGTGGGGGGAGCTGTTTTTT. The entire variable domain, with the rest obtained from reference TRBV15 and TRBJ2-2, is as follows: DAMVIQNPRYQVTQFGKPVTLSCSQTLNHNVMYWYQQKSSQAPKLLFHYYDKDFNNEADTPDNFQSRRPNTSFCFLDIRSPGLGDTAMYLCATSRVSRVWGELFFGEGSRLTVL.